The source of this TCR beta chain is a study of blood T cell repertoires in COVID-19. On the study more broadly: Donors in the United States, Italy and Spain gave samples during acute or convalescent COVID-19. Nucleic acid was either cDNA or gDNA, and it came from T cells, B-cell-depleted T cells, or PBMCs.

Germline V lookup: CDR1 SGHVS, CDR2 FNYEAQ. This CDR3 is built from 16 residues. J gave up 1 base and V 5 bases, and 10 bases lay outside the gene matches. In the original workflow: Scientists estimated how many nucleated cells there were by amplifying reference gene primers. Produced via immunoSEQ multiplex PCR; TCRdb's table is partial and in-frame only. V, J and clone size are taken as reported in that table, and D and trimming were inferred from the DNA itself. The sample records about 59,000 clones, 79% being singletons. The sequence was obtained from a man aged 55-75 years with acute or convalescent COVID-19. This chain links TRBV7-6 with TRBJ2-7; TRBD1 aligns across 8 bases. Input material: peripheral blood. The DNA of the CDR3 is TGTGCCAGCAGCCACGCCCGGACAGGGAGTTCCTACGAGCAGTACTTC. Encoded protein: CASSHARTGSSYEQYF. Supplemented by reference TRBV7-6 and TRBJ2-7, the full variable domain reads GAGVSQSPRYKVTKRGQDVALRCDPISGHVSLYWYRQALGQGPEFLTYFNYEAQQDKSGLPNDRFSAERPEGSISTLTIQRTEQRDSAMYRCASSHARTGSSYEQYFGPGTRLTVT.